This TCR beta chain was observed in a study of blood T cell repertoires in COVID-19. Study overall: Donors in the United States, Italy and Spain gave samples during acute or convalescent COVID-19. PBMCs, B-cell-depleted T cells, or T cells provided the cDNA or gDNA that made up the material.

This CDR3 spans 13 amino acids. Germline loops: CDR1 SGHNT, CDR2 YENEEA. With 5 bases removed from V and 6 bases from J, the gap between germline ends came to 11 bases. Produced via immunoSEQ multiplex PCR; TCRdb's table is partial and in-frame only. The repertoire holds 650,000 to 800,000 clones, with 80% to 90% as singletons. The rearrangement uses TRBV11-3 and TRBJ2-1; D may be TRBD2 (5 bases). This receptor was obtained from a young woman with acute or convalescent COVID-19. Sequencing was performed on peripheral blood. The CDR3 here is CASSPPGSNEQFF. DNA of the CDR3: TGTGCCAGCAGCCCGCCGGGGTCCAATGAGCAGTTCTTC.